Listed below are T cell receptor beta chains from one sample, sequenced in a study of breast tumors, draining lymph nodes, adjacent tissues. One entry per CDR3 protein, called by TCRdb with MiXCR from the multiplex PCR reads. The sample shows 15,000 to 20,000 distinct CDR3 sequences, about 45% of them seen only once. Sequenced input: tumor-adjacent breast tissue. All receptors derive from a female donor with breast cancer. Some clones in this sample may be carry-over from other donors' samples. Both conserved end residues are part of each CDR3. A D gene is named only where the DNA matches it firmly. Clone size, where shown, is once, few, many, or a class for clones that have expanded.

>once|TRBJ2-2|TRBD1|TRBV9
CASSSRTGLAGELFF
TGTGCCAGCAGCTCGCGGACAGGGTTGGCCGGGGAGCTGTTTTTT
>many|TRBJ2-6|NA|TRBV3-1
CASTGRRGANVLTF
TGTGCCAGCACTGGAAGGCGAGGGGCCAACGTCCTGACTTTC
>many|TRBJ2-3|TRBD2|TRBV24-1
CATSEWTSGRSSDTQYF
TGTGCCACCAGTGAGTGGACTAGCGGGAGATCTTCAGATACGCAGTATTTT
>NA|TRBJ2-3|NA|TRBV24-1
CATRGTSSTDTQYF
TGTGCCACCAGGGGTACTAGCAGCACAGATACGCAGTATTTT
>medium-sized|TRBJ1-2|NA|TRBV5-4
CASAPGTGSFYGYTF
TGTGCCAGCGCCCCGGGAACAGGGTCGTTTTATGGCTACACCTTC
>many|TRBJ2-2|NA|TRBV5-8
CASSLVSAGELFF
TGTGCCAGCAGCTTGGTTTCCGCGGGGGAGCTGTTTTTT
>many|TRBJ2-2|TRBD1|TRBV6-5
CASSNWGTGVTGELFF
TGTGCCAGCAGCAACTGGGGGACAGGGGTCACCGGGGAGCTGTTTTTT
>NA|TRBJ1-5|NA|TRBV20-1
CSARETGYSTQPQHF
TGCAGTGCTAGAGAGACGGGTTATAGCACTCAGCCCCAGCATTTT
>NA|TRBJ2-3|NA|TRBV15
CATSARQGGTDTQYF
TGTGCTACCAGCGCCAGACAGGGAGGGACAGATACGCAGTATTTT
>many|TRBJ2-1|TRBD2|TRBV19
CASSRGLTYNYNEQFF
TGTGCCAGTAGTAGGGGACTAACTTATAACTACAATGAGCAGTTCTTC
>few|TRBJ2-7|TRBD2|TRBV7-6
CASSSWEGNEQYF
TGTGCCAGCAGCTCTTGGGAGGGAAACGAGCAGTACTTC
>NA|TRBJ2-6|NA|TRBV27
CASSLNGANVLTF
TGTGCCAGCAGTTTAAATGGGGCCAACGTCCTGACTTTC
>NA|TRBJ1-4|NA|TRBV12-3/TRBV12-4
CASIFRNTKGEKLFF
TGTGCCAGCATCTTCCGGAACACTAAAGGGGAAAAACTGTTTTTT
>NA|TRBJ2-7|TRBD1|TRBV10-2
CASKQGAGGKDEQYF
TGCGCCAGCAAACAGGGGGCAGGGGGCAAGGACGAGCAGTACTTC
>NA|TRBJ2-5|NA|TRBV18
CASWTGQTGFGSGTQLF
NA
>NA|TRBJ2-7|TRBD1|TRBV5-5
CASSLDRTGLSYEQYF
TGTGCCAGCAGCTTGGATCGGACAGGGCTCTCCTACGAGCAGTACTTC
>NA|TRBJ2-1|TRBD1|TRBV15
CAASRAWDRGQNEQFF
TGTGCCGCCAGTAGAGCGTGGGACAGGGGGCAAAATGAGCAGTTCTTC
>many|TRBJ2-2|NA|TRBV24-1
CATSEVRGTNTGELFF
TGTGCCACCAGTGAAGTACGGGGGACAAACACCGGGGAGCTGTTTTTT
>NA|TRBJ1-3|NA|TRBV3-2
CASRDKPGNTIYF
TGTGCCAGCAGGGATAAACCTGGAAACACCATATATTTT
>many|TRBJ1-2|NA|TRBV10-1
CASSGDVGGGYTF
TGCGCCAGCAGTGGGGACGTTGGAGGAGGCTACACCTTC
>NA|TRBJ1-3|NA|TRBV7-2
CASSRMRLSGNTIYF
TGTGCCAGCAGTAGGATGCGGCTCTCTGGAAACACCATATATTTT
>NA|TRBJ2-3|TRBD2|TRBV7-8
CASSLSSGGLVGYGTDTQYF
TGTGCCAGCAGCTTGTCTAGCGGGGGCCTGGTAGGGTACGGCACAGATACGCAGTATTTT
>many|TRBJ2-1|TRBD2|TRBV20-1
CSAYKREDYNEQFF
TGCAGTGCTTACAAACGGGAGGACTACAATGAGCAGTTCTTC
>many|TRBJ2-6|NA|TRBV3-1
CASSHSNLADSSGANVLTF
TGTGCCAGCAGCCATTCCAATCTAGCGGACAGCTCTGGGGCCAACGTCCTGACTTTC
>NA|TRBJ1-5|NA|TRBV15
CSNQPQHF
TGTAGCAATCAGCCCCAGCATTTT
>many|TRBJ1-2|NA|TRBV28
CASSSYAYGYTF
TGTGCCAGCAGTTCTTACGCCTATGGCTACACCTTC
>medium-sized|TRBJ2-1|NA|TRBV7-2
CASSQTRGGNEQFF
TGTGCCAGCAGCCAGACCAGGGGAGGCAATGAGCAGTTCTTC
>NA|TRBJ2-3|NA|TRBV2
CARREGTTTDTQYF
TGTGCCAGAAGAGAGGGGACAACCACAGATACGCAGTATTTT
>NA|TRBJ1-3|NA|TRBV6-2/TRBV6-3
CASSRPDRINTIYF
TGTGCCAGCAGTCGCCCGGACCGGATAAACACCATATATTTT
>NA|TRBJ1-2|TRBD1|TRBV24-1
CATSAGQGNKNYGYTF
TGTGCCACCAGTGCGGGACAGGGGAACAAGAACTATGGCTACACCTTC
>many|TRBJ1-1|TRBD1|TRBV6-1
CASSEEGATEAFF
TGTGCCAGCAGTGAAGAGGGGGCCACTGAAGCTTTCTTT
>many|TRBJ2-3|NA|TRBV10-3
CAITRGGEAGDTQYF
TGTGCCATCACGAGGGGGGGGGAAGCGGGAGATACGCAGTATTTT
>NA|TRBJ1-2|TRBD1|TRBV4-1
CASSTRSAGGLTSVGYTF
TGCGCCAGCAGTACACGAAGCGCAGGGGGGCTGACCAGCGTTGGCTACACCTTC
>medium-sized|TRBJ1-6|NA|TRBV19
CASGGGTNNSPLHF
TGTGCCAGTGGCGGGGGAACCAATAATTCACCCCTCCACTTT
>once|TRBJ1-4|TRBD1|TRBV20-1
CSVGTGGSEKLFF
TGCAGTGTCGGGACAGGGGGCAGTGAAAAACTGTTTTTT
>NA|TRBJ1-2|TRBD1|TRBV6-1
CASSHIGTGGYGYTF
TGCGCCAGCAGTCATATCGGGACAGGGGGCTATGGCTACACCTTC
>many|TRBJ1-1|NA|TRBV20-1
CSARTGFEAFF
TGCAGTGCTAGGACAGGCTTTGAAGCTTTCTTT
>many|TRBJ2-3|TRBD1|TRBV5-8
CASSFGRQGASGTDTQYF
TGTGCCAGCAGCTTTGGGCGCCAGGGGGCATCGGGCACAGATACGCAGTATTTT
>few|TRBJ2-1|TRBD1|TRBV29-1
CSVEIWDSRYNEQFF
TGCAGCGTTGAGATATGGGACAGCCGATACAATGAGCAGTTCTTC
>many|TRBJ2-2|NA|TRBV27
CASSLGGTATGELFF
TGTGCCAGCAGTTTAGGGGGGACCGCGACCGGGGAGCTGTTTTTT
>many|TRBJ2-5|NA|TRBV27
CASSFRRGETQYF
TGTGCCAGCAGTTTTAGGCGCGGGGAGACCCAGTACTTC
>medium-sized|TRBJ2-7|TRBD2|TRBV2
CASRTGTSSYEQYF
TGTGCCAGCAGGACCGGGACTAGCTCCTACGAGCAGTACTTC
>NA|TRBJ2-1|TRBD2|TRBV15
CATSRVPSGGVDEQFF
TGTGCCACCAGCAGAGTACCTAGCGGGGGGGTAGATGAGCAGTTCTTC
>many|TRBJ2-1|TRBD2|TRBV28
CASSLPGLANNEQFF
TGTGCCAGCAGTTTACCGGGACTAGCTAACAATGAGCAGTTCTTC
>medium-sized|TRBJ2-3|NA|TRBV2
CASAGEGDTQYF
TGTGCCAGCGCAGGGGAGGGAGATACGCAGTATTTT
>NA|TRBJ2-7|NA|TRBV7-9
CASSRDLQREQYF
TGTGCCAGCAGCCGGGACTTACAGCGCGAGCAGTACTTC
>NA|TRBJ1-2|TRBD1|TRBV20-1
CSARDRYANSGYTF
TGCAGCGCTCGGGACAGATACGCTAACTCCGGCTACACCTTC
>NA|TRBJ2-2|TRBD1|TRBV5-4
CASGGQGSGANTGELFF
TGTGCCAGCGGGGGACAGGGGTCAGGGGCGAACACCGGGGAGCTGTTTTTT
>NA|TRBJ1-4|NA|TRBV7-3
CASGIAGARNEQFFGPGGNEKLFF
NA